This T cell receptor (beta chain) is drawn from a study of blood T cells in healthy people across ages. A second 7 to 11 cycle PCR used barcoded and J-beta primers. TCRdb analysed the 5' RACE reads with MiXCR anew, one entry per CDR3 protein. The table has 450,000 to 700,000 distinct CDR3 sequences, roughly 28% seen once. CDR3 length: 14 amino acids. Germline CDR1 reads SNHLY; CDR2 reads FYNNEI. V was clipped by 3 bases and J by 4 bases; unmatched bases: 2. In its sample, this clonotype was seen a few times. V usage is TRBV2 and J usage is TRBJ2-1; 8 positions agree with TRBD2. The sequencing sample was made of blood. This receptor was taken from a woman aged 70 to 79 in good health. In DNA form, the CDR3 reads TGTGCCAGCAGTGATCGGGGGGGATACAATGAGCAGTTCTTC. Protein sequence: CASSDRGGYNEQFF.